This T cell receptor beta chain comes out of a study of cytomegalovirus exposure and HLA in healthy donors. Trimming cost V 6 bases and J 4 bases, with 13 bases left between them. Germline loops: CDR1 MNHEY, CDR2 SVGAGI. The CDR3 loop spans 14 amino acids. Both 60 Vbeta primers and 13 Jbeta primers went into the PCR. TCRdb's table, derived via immunoSEQ multiplex PCR, lists solely in-frame clones and lacks some. Here the sample spans roughly 100,000 clones, around a tenth being singletons. J is TRBJ1-5 and V is TRBV6-5; no reliable D call. Sequenced: PBMCs. The TCR sequence derives from a man aged 50 to 59 in good health and CMV-seropositive. CDR3 sequence (DNA): TGTGCCAGCAGCCAGGTCGCCGCGAATCAGCCCCAGCATTTT. Its translation is CASSQVAANQPQHF.